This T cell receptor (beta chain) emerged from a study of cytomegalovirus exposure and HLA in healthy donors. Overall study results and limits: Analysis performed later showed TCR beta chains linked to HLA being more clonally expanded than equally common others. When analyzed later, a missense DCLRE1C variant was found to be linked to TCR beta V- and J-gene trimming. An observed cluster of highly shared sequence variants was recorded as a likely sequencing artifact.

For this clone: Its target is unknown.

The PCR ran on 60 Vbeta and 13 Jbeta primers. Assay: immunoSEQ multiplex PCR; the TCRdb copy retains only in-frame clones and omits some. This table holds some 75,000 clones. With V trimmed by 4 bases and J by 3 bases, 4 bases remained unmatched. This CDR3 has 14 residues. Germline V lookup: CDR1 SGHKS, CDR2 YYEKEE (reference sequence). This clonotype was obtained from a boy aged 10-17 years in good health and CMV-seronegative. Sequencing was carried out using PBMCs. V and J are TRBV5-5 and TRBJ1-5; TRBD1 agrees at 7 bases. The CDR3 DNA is TGTGCCAGCAGCACCGGGACAGTCAATCAGCCCCAGCATTTT. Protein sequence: CASSTGTVNQPQHF.